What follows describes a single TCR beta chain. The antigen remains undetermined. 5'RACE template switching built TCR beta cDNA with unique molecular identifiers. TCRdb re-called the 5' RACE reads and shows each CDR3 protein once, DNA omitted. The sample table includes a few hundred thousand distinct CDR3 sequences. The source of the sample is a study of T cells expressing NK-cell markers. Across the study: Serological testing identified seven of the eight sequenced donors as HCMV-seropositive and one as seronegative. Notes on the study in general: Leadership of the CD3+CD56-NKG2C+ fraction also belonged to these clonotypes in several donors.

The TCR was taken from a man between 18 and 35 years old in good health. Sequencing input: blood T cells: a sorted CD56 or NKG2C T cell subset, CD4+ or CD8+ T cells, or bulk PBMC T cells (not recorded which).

The CDR3 sequence is CASSPGTGGIEQYF. The rearrangement links TRBV3-1 to TRBJ2-7; the TCRdb D gene call, TRBD1, has no DNA to confirm it. The CDR3 is 14 amino acids. Per the germline V gene, CDR1 is LGHDT and CDR2 is YNNKEL (reference sequence).